The 8 T cell receptor beta chains reported below all come from one sample, sequenced in a study of identical twins. TCRdb reprocessed the 5' RACE reads via MiXCR and lists one record per CDR3 protein. The table includes about 460,000 distinct CDR3 sequences, 12% to 15% detected once. This sample was also put to use in a study of yellow fever vaccine responses in identical twins.

The sequenced sample was CD4+ T cells sorted from blood. The receptors shown here come from a young woman in good health.

The chain employs TRBV10-3 and TRBJ2-5; 7 bases fit TRBD1. V lost 6 bases to trimming and J lost 5 bases; unmatched junction nucleotides: 9. The CDR3 loop spans 14 amino acids. Per germline, CDR1 ENHRY and CDR2 SYGVKD. The CDR3 DNA reads TGTGCCATCAGCACAGGGGCCTCCTGGGAGACCCAGTACTTC. It translates to CAISTGASWETQYF.

The chain combines TRBV28 with TRBJ2-5; TRBD1 matches at 8 bases. The CDR3 has 14 residues. Germline assignment: CDR1 MDHEN and CDR2 SYDVKM. V was pared by 8 bases and J by 4 bases, with 9 bases of the junction left unmatched. The CDR3 region has the DNA TGTGCCAGCCTCGACAGGGGTTTCGGAGAGACCCAGTACTTC. It translates to CASLDRGFGETQYF.

There are a few counts of this clonotype. The chain joins TRBV7-8 to TRBJ1-1; D perhaps matches TRBD1 (5 bases). Looked up from germline, CDR1 is SGHVS and CDR2 is FQNEAQ. The CDR3 runs 14 residues. V gave up 5 bases and J gave up 1 base, with 11 bases separating them. The CDR3 DNA is TGTGCCAGCAGCGCGCTCCAGGGGAACACTGAAGCTTTCTTT. Amino acids: CASSALQGNTEAFF.

The genes are TRBV2 and TRBJ1-3, with D unclear. The length of the CDR3 is 17 residues. In germline, CDR1 is SNHLY, CDR2 FYNNEI. The germline V and J ends were trimmed by 11 bases and 0 bases, with 23 bases remaining between them. This CDR3 is CAFSLGLGQDSGNTIYF. CDR3 bases: TGTGCCTTCAGTTTAGGATTGGGCCAGGACTCTGGAAACACCATATATTTT.

This clonotype appeared many times. The chain couples TRBV2 to TRBJ2-7, with 7 bases fitting TRBD1. This CDR3 comprises 15 residues. Per germline, CDR1 SNHLY and CDR2 FYNNEI. V was clipped by 7 bases and J by 4 bases; unmatched bases: 13. The CDR3, as DNA: TGTGCCAGCAAAGTTAGGGACAGCCCTTCTTACGAGCAGTACTTC. Translation: CASKVRDSPSYEQYF.

This clonotype has more than one count but fewer than ten. The V and J genes are TRBV6-1 and TRBJ2-1; 13 bases map to TRBD2. The CDR3 is 17 amino acids. With V trimmed by 5 bases and J by 7 bases, 11 bases remained unmatched. CDR1 and CDR2 from the germline V gene are MNHNS and SASEGT. CDR3 sequence (DNA): TGTGCCAGCAGTCGTATCACTAGCGGGGGGGCGGGAAATGAGCAGTTCTTC. Translated: CASSRITSGGAGNEQFF.

A few counts support this clonotype. V usage is TRBV4-1 and J usage is TRBJ2-2; D unclear. V gave up 2 bases and J gave up 0 bases, with 7 bases separating them. The germline V gene encodes CDR1 MGHRA and CDR2 YSYEKL. The length of the CDR3 is 15 residues. The CDR3 sequence is CASSQIDSNTGELFF. The CDR3, as DNA: TGCGCCAGCAGCCAAATTGATTCGAACACCGGGGAGCTGTTTTTT.

The chain joins TRBV10-2 to TRBJ1-3; no definite D call. The CDR3 runs to 12 residues. Germline V lookup: CDR1 WSHSY, CDR2 SAAADI. Trimming left V 2 bases short and J 4 bases short, with 3 bases between. CDR3 bases: TGCGCCAGCAGTGAGAGCGGAAACACCATATATTTT. It is translated as CASSESGNTIYF.